A single sample is the source of the 15 T cell receptor beta chains below, sequenced in a study of T cells in Graves' hyperthyroidism and ophthalmopathy (dated by TCRdb to between 2018 and 2020). The library was generated by multiplex PCR. The sequencing machine was an Illumina HiSeq 2000. TCR beta CDR3 regions were amplified from RNA transcripts. For the first round of RT-PCR on the TCR CDR3, the HTBI primer set was used together with the Qiagen OneStep RT-PCR kit. The public reads were reanalyzed by TCRdb: fastp trimming at Q25, MiXCR alignment, in-frame beta chains only. Rows matching on CDR3 protein sequence are summarized as one entry with the most common DNA and genes. This sample has around 450,000 distinct CDR3 sequences in its table, and approximately 15% of those were observed once. The ten most abundant clones make up approximately 5.8% of the sample. The material sequenced was blood. The source is a woman under 30 with Graves' hyperthyroidism.

The chain joins TRBV6-1 to TRBJ1-2; 8 positions agree with TRBD1. V lost 3 bases, J lost 8 bases, and 5 bases stayed unmatched. CDR1 MNHNS and CDR2 SASEGT come from the germline V gene. The CDR3 covers 13 residues. The CDR3 protein is CASSDRGPLGYTF. As DNA, the CDR3 is TGTGCCAGCAGTGACAGGGGGCCCTTGGGCTACACCTTC.

The chain uses TRBV9 and TRBJ2-4; TRBD2 matches 12 bases. CDR3 length equals 20 residues. The trim removed 4 bases at V and 0 bases at J, leaving 14 bases unmatched. In germline, CDR1 is SGDLS, CDR2 YYNGEE. The CDR3 spells CASSLESSGRVFLAKNIQYF. Here the CDR3 DNA reads TGTGCCAGCAGCTTGGAGTCTAGCGGGAGGGTTTTTCTAGCCAAAAACATTCAGTACTTC.

Ten or more counts support this clonotype. The CDR3 DNA follows: TGCGCCAGCAGCTTTTCCCCAGAGACCCAGTACTTC. The encoded protein is CASSFSPETQYF. The chain has TRBV5-1 and TRBJ2-5; D not certain. Germline V gene data show CDR1 as SGHRS and CDR2 as YFSETQ. This CDR3 spans 12 amino acids. V lost 2 bases, J lost 4 bases, and 6 bases lay in between.

The chain links TRBV19 to TRBJ1-4; no clear D. V was shortened by 5 bases and J by 7 bases, with 14 bases between the two germline ends. This CDR3 spans 14 amino acids. Germline V gene sequence: CDR1 LNHDA, CDR2 SQIVND (reference sequence). The CDR3 loop is CASSEVEVSEKLFF. In DNA form, the CDR3 reads TGTGCCAGTAGTGAGGTGGAAGTCAGTGAAAAACTGTTTTTT.

The sample holds many counts of this clonotype. The chain carries TRBV18 and TRBJ2-7; 8 bases fit TRBD2. The trim removed 3 bases at V and 2 bases at J, leaving 6 bases unmatched. CDR1 KGHSH and CDR2 LQKENI come from the germline V gene. The CDR3 totals 15 residues. In nucleotides, the CDR3 is TGTGCCAGCTCACCCGCCAGCGGGAGAACCTACGAGCAGTACTTC. It specifies CASSPASGRTYEQYF.

CDR3 nucleotide sequence: TGTGCCAGCAGTGAAGTGGGCAGAGAGACCCAGTACTTC. Residues: CASSEVGRETQYF. The rearrangement links TRBV6-1 to TRBJ2-5; D remains ambiguous. Germline values: CDR1 MNHNS, CDR2 SASEGT. The CDR3 sequence is 13 residues long. The germline V and J ends were trimmed by 1 base and 4 bases, with 7 bases remaining between them.

This clonotype has at least ten counts. This chain uses TRBV5-1 with TRBJ1-1; 10 nucleotides align to TRBD1. The CDR3 sequence is 14 residues long. V was clipped by 4 bases and J by 3 bases; unmatched bases: 3. The germline gives CDR1 SGHRS, CDR2 YFSETQ. The CDR3 sequence is CASSGTGVDTEAFF. The CDR3 nucleotides are TGCGCCAGCAGCGGGACAGGGGTGGACACTGAAGCTTTCTTT.

The V call is TRBV10-1, the J call TRBJ2-7, with 9 bases fitting TRBD2. The CDR3 totals 15 residues. Germline CDR1 is WNHNN and CDR2 is SYGVQD (reference sequence). The ends lost 0 bases at V and 3 bases at J; junction bases unmatched: 3. The CDR3 here is CASSESGGRGYEQYF. The CDR3 coding sequence is TGCGCCAGCAGTGAGTCCGGCGGGAGGGGCTACGAGCAGTACTTC.

This clonotype was seen ten or more times. The chain recombines TRBV12-3 or TRBV12-4 with TRBJ2-1; 9 bases line up with TRBD1. CDR3 length: 15 residues. Trimming at V came to 5 bases and at J to 7 bases, leaving 9 bases not matched to a gene. The CDR3 reads CASSPAGQGPNEQFF. The CDR3 bases are TGTGCCAGCAGTCCCGCGGGACAGGGCCCAAATGAGCAGTTCTTC.

Ten or more counts support this clonotype. The chain combines TRBV6-1 with TRBJ2-7; 7 bases are a match to TRBD1. V lost 6 bases and J lost 3; bases outside the gene matches: 11. The CDR3 extends over 15 amino acids. CDR1 and CDR2 (germline): MNHNS, SASEGT. CDR3 nucleotides: TGTGCCAGCAGCTACCGACCGGGACAGCTCTACGAGCAGTACTTC. Translated: CASSYRPGQLYEQYF.

This clonotype was recorded many times. The chain recombines TRBV20-1 with TRBJ1-5, with D maybe TRBD1 (6 bases). Germline lookup yields CDR1 DFQATT and CDR2 SNEGSKA (reference sequence). The V and J ends lost 0 bases and 9 bases respectively, with 18 bases between them. The CDR3 length is 15 residues. CDR3 region: CSARDYRQGLGPQHF. DNA of the CDR3: TGCAGTGCTAGAGATTACCGTCAGGGGCTGGGGCCCCAGCATTTT.

This clonotype was counted many times. At one boundary the junction diverges from the germline segment, which might be a read error. The chain combines TRBV20-1 with TRBJ2-7, with TRBD2 matching over 7 bases. This CDR3 comprises 15 residues. CDR1 DFQATT and CDR2 SNEGSKA come from the germline V gene (reference sequence). The CDR3 reads CSARGASGNNYEQYF. The CDR3 bases are TGCAGTGCCAGAGGTGCTAGCGGAAATAACTACGAGCAGTACTTC.

There are a few counts of this clonotype. The V gene is TRBV4-1, the J gene TRBJ2-7; the D call may be TRBD1 or TRBD2 (5 bases each). There are 15 residues in the CDR3. V dropped 3 bases and J dropped 7 bases, with 19 bases sitting between them. Germline-derived CDR1 and CDR2 are MGHRA and YSYEKL. CDR3 DNA: TGCGCCAGCAGCCAGAACCGGGACCCGTCGGGGGAGCAGTACTTC. Residues: CASSQNRDPSGEQYF.

The chain combines TRBV12-3 or TRBV12-4 with TRBJ2-2; D may be TRBD1 (6 bases). V was clipped by 6 bases and J by 6 bases, with 17 bases between them. The CDR3 runs to 15 residues. Written as DNA, the CDR3 is TGTGCCAGCAGCCCACAGAGATCAGGGGCCGGGGAGCTGTTTTTT. Its translation: CASSPQRSGAGELFF.

Turning to this clonotype: The junction departs from germline at one end; a sequencing error may be responsible. This sequence joins TRBV11-2 and TRBJ2-1, with D possibly called TRBD1 or TRBD2 (5 bases each). CDR3 length equals 15 residues. Per the germline V gene, CDR1 is SGHAT and CDR2 is FQNNGV. CDR3 coding DNA: TGTGCCAGCCGCTTAATCCCGGGGCACTACAATGAGCAGTTCTTC. Encoded protein: CASRLIPGHYNEQFF.